Presented here are 2 T cell receptor beta chains from one specimen sequenced in a study of blood T cell repertoires in COVID-19 (dated by TCRdb to 2018 to 2020). The library relied on the immunoSEQ multiplex PCR assay. TCRdb stores this immuneACCESS table with in-frame sequences only. Part of the clones is absent; in the studies checked, under half of the shortfall reflects unresolved V genes, and no reason is known for the rest. In all, the sample holds 200,000 to 300,000 clones, and around nine tenths of those were seen once. About 3.4% of the sample is taken by the ten largest. Input material: PBMCs or T cells enriched from blood (not recorded which). All receptors come from a woman aged 40 to 50 who had been exposed to COVID-19.

The V gene is TRBV15, the J gene TRBJ2-1; D is possibly TRBD1 (5 bases). The CDR3 runs 16 residues. The V gene lost 1 base and the J gene lost 3 bases, with 13 bases spanning the gap. Germline V lookup: CDR1 LNHNV, CDR2 YYDKDF (reference sequence). The CDR3 nucleotides are TGTGCCACCAGCAGAGGACAGTTAACCCACTACAATGAGCAGTTCTTC. It encodes CATSRGQLTHYNEQFF.

This chain uses TRBV30 with TRBJ1-6; unclear D gene. This CDR3 contains 16 residues. V lost 4 bases and J 0 bases, leaving 13 bases between the germline ends. CDR1 is GTSNPN and CDR2 is SVGIG in the germline V gene (reference sequence). The CDR3 sequence: CAWTSAKGSYNSPLHF. The CDR3 nucleotides read TGTGCCTGGACCTCAGCGAAAGGCTCCTATAATTCACCCCTCCACTTT.